A single sample is the source of the 16 T cell receptor beta chains below, sequenced in a study of T cell responses to AZD1222 COVID-19 vaccine. Sequencing used immunoSEQ multiplex PCR; TCRdb keeps in-frame clones, though not all of them. The sample has under 300,000 clones, approximately 93% seen once. The material sequenced was peripheral blood, taken on day 0 of AZD1222 vaccination. All receptors come from an adult in good health.

The J gene is TRBJ1-5, the V gene TRBV29-1; 10 nucleotides align to TRBD1. V lost 6 bases and J lost 4; bases outside the gene matches: 3. There are 13 residues in the CDR3. Germline lookup yields CDR1 SQVTM and CDR2 ANQGSEA. The CDR3 reads CSVGQGFNQPQHF. The DNA for the CDR3 is TGCAGCGTGGGACAGGGGTTTAATCAGCCCCAGCATTTT.

This clone was counted a single time. V gene TRBV7-9 combines with J gene TRBJ2-7; D gene unclear. Germline V gene lookup returns CDR1 SEHNR and CDR2 FQNEAQ (reference sequence). The CDR3 spans 14 residues. The V gene lost 1 base and the J gene lost 3 bases, with 10 bases spanning the gap. The CDR3 sequence: CASSLDRLGYEQYF. CDR3 bases: TGTGCCAGCAGCTTAGATCGCCTAGGCTACGAGCAGTACTTC.

In nucleotides, the CDR3 is TGTGCCATCAGTTCCGGACAGGGTGCAGCCGGGGAGCTGTTTTTT. Translation: CAISSGQGAAGELFF. This chain joins TRBV10-3 and TRBJ2-2, with 8 bases aligning to TRBD1. The V segment lost 5 bases and the J segment 6 bases; nucleotides outside the gene matches: 8. The CDR3 sequence is 15 residues long. Germline-derived CDR1 and CDR2 are ENHRY and SYGVKD.

This clone was seen only once. The chain recombines TRBV2 with TRBJ1-5; 7 bases match TRBD1. The CDR3 covers 13 residues. CDR1 SNHLY and CDR2 FYNNEI come from the germline V gene. V was pared by 6 bases and J by 6 bases, with 5 bases of the junction left unmatched. The CDR3 loop is CASSRTGRQPQHF. CDR3 coding DNA: TGTGCCAGCAGCCGGACAGGCCGTCAGCCCCAGCATTTT. The full variable domain, rest sourced from reference TRBV2 and TRBJ1-5, is EPEVTQTPSHQVTQMGQEVILRCVPISNHLYFYWYRQILGQKVEFLVSFYNNEISEKSEIFDDQFSVERPDGSNFTLKIRSTKLEDSAMYFCASSRTGRQPQHFGDGTRLSIL.

This chain uses TRBV27 with TRBJ2-6, with D tentatively TRBD1 or TRBD2 (6 bases each). Germline CDR1 reads MNHEY; CDR2 reads SMNVEV (reference sequence). Trimming left V 3 bases short and J 0 bases short, with 12 bases between. The CDR3 covers 17 residues. The CDR3 DNA is TGTGCCAGCAGTTTGGAGGGGGTCACCTCTGGGGCCAACGTCCTGACTTTC. This gives the protein CASSLEGVTSGANVLTF.

The chain couples TRBV19 to TRBJ2-7, with D perhaps matching TRBD1 (6 bases). This CDR3 spans 13 amino acids. V lost 10 bases and J lost 0, with 13 bases in between. Germline V gene lookup returns CDR1 LNHDA and CDR2 SQIVND (reference sequence). The CDR3 is CATEGTNSYEQYF. The CDR3 nucleotides read TGTGCCACCGAGGGGACAAACTCCTACGAGCAGTACTTC.

This clone was detected only once. The chain couples TRBV6-5 to TRBJ2-7; D gene unclear. This CDR3 comprises 11 residues. Looked up from germline, CDR1 is MNHEY and CDR2 is SVGAGI. V was trimmed by 8 bases and J by 4 bases, leaving 9 bases between them. The CDR3 nucleotides read TGTGCCAGCCCAGACGAGTACGAGCAGTACTTC. Protein: CASPDEYEQYF.

Note on this clone: The same CDR3 can be traced to other DNA sequences in this sample. The genes are TRBV27 and TRBJ1-5; D ambiguous. Trimming pared 0 bases from V and 2 bases from J, leaving 2 bases between. The CDR3 is 13 amino acids. Germline values: CDR1 MNHEY, CDR2 SMNVEV (reference sequence). The CDR3 spells CASSLSGNQPQHF. Written as DNA, the CDR3 is TGTGCCAGCAGTTTATCAGGCAATCAGCCCCAGCATTTT.

The chain couples TRBV2 to TRBJ1-1; D remains unclear. Trimming removed 4 bases at V and 0 bases at J, with 3 bases between. From germline, CDR1 is SNHLY and CDR2 FYNNEI. This CDR3 has 12 amino acids. CDR3 coding DNA: TGTGCCAGCAGTGTTATGAACACTGAAGCTTTCTTT. Translating it yields CASSVMNTEAFF.

V gene TRBV28 combines with J gene TRBJ1-2; 11 bases align to TRBD1. V lost 6 bases to trimming and J lost 5 bases; unmatched junction nucleotides: 14. The V gene's germline CDR1 is MDHEN and CDR2 SYDVKM. The CDR3 is 17 residues long. The CDR3 nucleotides are TGTGCCAGCAGCCCACCCCCGGGAGGGACAGGGGGTTATGGCTACACCTTC. Encoded protein: CASSPPPGGTGGYGYTF.

The chain is built from TRBV19 and TRBJ2-2, with 12 nucleotides matching TRBD2. CDR3 length equals 18 residues. The ends lost 4 bases at V and 5 bases at J; junction bases unmatched: 11. Germline V gene lookup returns CDR1 LNHDA and CDR2 SQIVND (reference sequence). CDR3 region: CASSTRTSGAPRTGELFF. In DNA form, the CDR3 reads TGTGCCAGTAGTACTCGGACTAGCGGGGCCCCGAGGACCGGGGAGCTGTTTTTT.

J is TRBJ2-2 and V is TRBV3-1 (or the pseudogene TRBV3-2); unclear D gene. The CDR3 is made up of 15 amino acids. V lost 3 bases, J lost 7 bases, and 15 bases lay in between. From germline, CDR1 is LGHDT and CDR2 YNNKEL (reference sequence). The CDR3 nucleotides read TGTGCCAGCAGCCAGAGTCTCTCGTGGGGCGGGGAGCTGTTTTTT. Translation gives CASSQSLSWGGELFF.

The V gene is TRBV7-2, the J gene TRBJ1-2; 9 bases agree with TRBD1. Unmatched junction bases numbered 11, after V lost 4 bases and J lost 8 bases. The CDR3 has 15 amino acids. Germline V gene data show CDR1 as SGHTA and CDR2 as FQGNSA. The CDR3 DNA follows: TGTGCCAGCAGCTCGGGGACCGGGACAGGGAGAGGCTACACCTTC. Amino acids: CASSSGTGTGRGYTF.

J is TRBJ1-3 and V is TRBV7-9; maybe TRBD1 (6 bases). The CDR3 extends over 14 amino acids. V was trimmed by 8 bases and J by 4 bases, leaving 15 bases between them. CDR1 SEHNR and CDR2 FQNEAQ come from the germline V gene (reference sequence). CDR3 bases: TGTGCCAGCGGCGGGGGGGCTTCGGGAAACACCATATATTTT. This translates into CASGGGASGNTIYF.

The genes are TRBV6-6 and TRBJ2-3; TRBD2 matches at 11 bases. The V gene's germline CDR1 is MNHNY and CDR2 SVGAGI (reference sequence). CDR3 length: 15 amino acids. V dropped 5 bases and J dropped 4; count of bases not matched to a gene: 5. The CDR3 bases are TGTGCCAGCAGTCCACTAGCGGGGGTGGCAGATACGCAGTATTTT. This encodes CASSPLAGVADTQYF.

This chain connects TRBV4-1 to TRBJ2-6; no definite D call. This CDR3 has 18 residues. Trimming stripped 1 base from V and 0 bases from J, with 13 bases between. Germline V gene lookup returns CDR1 MGHRA and CDR2 YSYEKL. CDR3 in DNA: TGCGCCAGCAGCCAAGGGACGGAAGGATCCTCTGGGGCCAACGTCCTGACTTTC. Translation gives CASSQGTEGSSGANVLTF.